This TCR beta chain is from a study of T cells in localized non-small cell lung cancer. CDR3 length: 12 amino acids. Trimming removed 7 bases at V and 2 bases at J, with 8 bases between. The V gene's germline CDR1 is LNHDA and CDR2 SQIVND (reference sequence). Generated by immunoSEQ multiplex PCR, the TCRdb table keeps only in-frame clones and is missing some. Of 50,000 to 65,000 clones in the sample, roughly 76% were seen once. This specimen consisted of PBMCs, obtained before any cancer treatment. This TCR was recovered from a man aged 35 to 69 with stage II lung adenocarcinoma. The V call is TRBV19, the J call TRBJ1-2, with unresolved D. This CDR3 reads CASIGQNYGYTF. CDR3 DNA sequence: TGTGCCAGTATCGGCCAGAACTATGGCTACACCTTC.